This record looks at one T cell receptor beta chain sequence and its context. Its antigen is unidentified. Researchers took RNA transcripts and amplified the TCR beta CDR3 regions from them. First-round RT-PCR of the TCR CDR3 relied on the HTBI primer set. MiXCR, applied by TCRdb to the multiplex PCR reads, yields one record per CDR3 protein. Of around 700,000 distinct CDR3 sequences listed, roughly 32% are singletons. The entry originates in a study of T cells in Graves' hyperthyroidism and ophthalmopathy. For the study at large: Before treatment of any kind, peripheral blood was taken at initial diagnosis.

Whole-study results and caveats: Also found in blood were most expanded thyroid clonotypes above 0.001. Model-based prediction identified ophthalmopathy a median approximately 6.2 months prior to its onset.

CDR3 length equals 12 residues. CDR1 is SQVTM and CDR2 is ANQGSEA in the germline V gene. This TCR was sampled from a woman aged 40 to 49 with Graves' hyperthyroidism. The chain combines TRBV29-1 with TRBJ2-7; no clear D gene. Matching the DNA end better, TRBJ2-1 makes the J call doubtful. Sequencing was carried out using blood. CDR3 in DNA: TGCAGCGTTGTTCTGTGGCTCAATGAGCAGTTCTTC. This gives the protein CSVVLWLNEQFF.